This T cell receptor beta chain came from a study of T cells after yellow fever vaccination (dated by TCRdb to about 2019). Notes on the research overall: Libraries from fractions with low cell numbers were prepared with the SMART-Seq v4 Ultra Low Input RNA kit. To follow T-cell clones before and after primary and booster YFV17D yellow fever vaccination, bulk TCR alpha and beta repertoires were sequenced over time. The cohort comprised two healthy male donors, one aged 18 to 30 and one aged 30 to 40 years. Bulk PBMC replicates and cell subsets were isolated from blood drawn at multiple timepoints before and after both primary and secondary immunization. Beyond this particular receptor, the publication reports: A small fraction of clonotypes appeared in both the CD4 and CD8 compartments, likely as a result of convergent recombination. FACS-sorted repertoires could contain abundant contaminating clonotypes from the bulk population, so computational filtering was required. Most clones expanded after primary vaccination were re-detected after the booster (about 96% of CD4 and roughly 85% of CD8), suggesting broad memory maintenance. Compared with the primary T-cell response, the secondary T-cell response was faster but weaker, reaching its peak on day 5 rather than on day 15. Because only a couple of donors were included in the study, the extent to which the findings can be generalized is limited.

TCR cDNA was synthesized by 5'RACE template switching, through which a universal primer site and unique molecular identifiers were introduced. cDNA synthesis was primed from both the TCR alpha and TCR beta constant segments. Library amplification involved two PCR steps, and the second step added sample barcodes and sequencing adapters. Sequencing of the libraries was done on either Illumina HiSeq 2500 (2x100 bp) or NovaSeq (2x150 bp). The paper's data handling went like this. MIGEC was used to demultiplex reads and collapse the reads into UMI consensus sequences, and MiXCR was used for V(D)J alignment. Vaccine-responding clonotypes were defined with edgeR using replicate PBMC samples, requiring FDR below 0.01 and a log2 fold change above 5 up to day 15. Each bulk clonotype was labeled CD4 or CD8 based on which sequenced repertoire, CD4 or CD8, contained the clonotype at higher abundance. The public reads were reprocessed in TCRdb via fastp at Q25 and MiXCR, keeping in-frame beta chains. Here each entry gathers all rows of one CDR3 protein and keeps the most common genes and DNA. TCRdb's processing, not the authors', yielded these V and J calls. The sample table shows hundreds of thousands of distinct CDR3 sequences, and around a sixth are seen once. Roughly 17% of the sample belongs to the ten largest clones.

This specimen's treatment or condition label, per the study, means: live attenuated yellow fever vaccine strain. Two biological replicates of bulk PBMCs were collected at each blood-draw timepoint. A standard Ficoll-Paque protocol was used to isolate PBMCs from peripheral blood. RNA was extracted with TriZol from bulk PBMCs, CD4 and CD8 fractions, and dextramer-positive and dextramer-negative fractions. This clonotype was picked up many times. Its specific antigen is unknown. No base quality values were provided; no much bigger clone lies one nucleotide off. Taken from the germline V gene (reference sequence), the CDR1 and CDR2 loops are LNHDA and SQIVND. The CDR3 goes from the cysteine to the phenylalanine over 15 residues. Here the CDR3 DNA is all that survives: 45 bases in frame from base 1. After removal of 4 bases from V and 4 bases from J, the junction retains 7 bases not matched to a gene.

This material consisted of PBMCs, taken 5 to 6 days after the first yellow fever vaccination. The receptor was isolated from a young man who received the YFV17D yellow fever vaccine. Recombination linked TRBV19 to TRBJ2-4, with TRBD1 matching 7 junction bases. The DNA sequence follows: TGTGCCAGTAGTAGCCCCGGGACAGATAAAAACATTCAGTACTTC. Translated, it reads CASSSPGTDKNIQYF.